This entry is about one TCR beta chain. Germline V CDR1 and CDR2: LNHDA, SQIVND (reference sequence). The CDR3 is made up of 16 amino acids. Unmatched junction bases numbered 11, after V lost 4 bases and J lost 3 bases. The sample is drawn from a study of beta chain features in type 1 diabetes. A single heparinised draw of about 100 mL on average was taken per donor. Sequencing targeted expressed TCRB transcripts, as all isolated RNA had been reverse transcribed. Here immunoSEQ multiplex PCR was the method, and the copy in TCRdb shows in-frame clones only, minus some. The sample includes about 930,000 clones, around a sixth of them seen just once.

The specimen sequenced was naive CD4+ T cells from blood. The chain is built from TRBV19 and TRBJ2-7, with 8 bases fitting TRBD1. This TCR came from a woman aged 18-29 years in good health. The CDR3 DNA reads as TGTGCCAGTAGTAAAAACCAGGGGGCATCGGGCTACGAGCAGTACTTC. This sequence encodes CASSKNQGASGYEQYF.